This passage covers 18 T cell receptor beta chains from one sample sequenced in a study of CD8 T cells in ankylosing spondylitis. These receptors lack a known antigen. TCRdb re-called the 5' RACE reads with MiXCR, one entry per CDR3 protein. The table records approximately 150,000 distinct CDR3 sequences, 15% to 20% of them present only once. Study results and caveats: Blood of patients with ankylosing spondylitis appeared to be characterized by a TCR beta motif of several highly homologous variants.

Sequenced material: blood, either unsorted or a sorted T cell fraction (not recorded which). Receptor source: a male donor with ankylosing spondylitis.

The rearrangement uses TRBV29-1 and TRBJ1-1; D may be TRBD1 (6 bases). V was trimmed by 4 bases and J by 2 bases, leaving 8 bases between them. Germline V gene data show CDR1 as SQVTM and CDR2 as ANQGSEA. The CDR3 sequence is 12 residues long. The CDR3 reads CSVVGGNTEAFF. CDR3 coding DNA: TGCAGCGTTGTAGGGGGAAACACTGAAGCTTTCTTT.

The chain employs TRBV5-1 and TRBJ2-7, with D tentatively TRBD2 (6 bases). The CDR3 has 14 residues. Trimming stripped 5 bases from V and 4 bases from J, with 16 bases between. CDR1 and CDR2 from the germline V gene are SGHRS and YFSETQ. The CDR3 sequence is CASRRDGSWYEQYF. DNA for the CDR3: TGCGCCAGCAGAAGAGACGGGAGTTGGTACGAGCAGTACTTC.

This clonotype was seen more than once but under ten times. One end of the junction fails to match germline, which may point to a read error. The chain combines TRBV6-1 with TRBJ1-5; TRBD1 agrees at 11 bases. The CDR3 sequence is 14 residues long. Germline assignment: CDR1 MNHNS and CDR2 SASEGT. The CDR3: CGSSGQGAGQPQHF. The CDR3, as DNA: TGTGGCAGCAGTGGACAGGGGGCTGGTCAGCCCCAGCATTTT.

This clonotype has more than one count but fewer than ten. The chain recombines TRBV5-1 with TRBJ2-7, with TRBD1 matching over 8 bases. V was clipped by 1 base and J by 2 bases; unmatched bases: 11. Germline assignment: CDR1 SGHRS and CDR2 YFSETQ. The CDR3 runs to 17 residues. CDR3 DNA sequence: TGCGCCAGCAGCTTGCTCGGACAGGGCAATCCGACCTACGAGCAGTACTTC. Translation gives CASSLLGQGNPTYEQYF.

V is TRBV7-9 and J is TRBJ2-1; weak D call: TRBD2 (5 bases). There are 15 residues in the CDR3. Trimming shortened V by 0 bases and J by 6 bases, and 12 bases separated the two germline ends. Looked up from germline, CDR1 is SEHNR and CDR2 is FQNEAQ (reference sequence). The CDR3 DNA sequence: TGTGCCAGCAGCTTAGCAGCAGCGGTCTTCAATGAGCAGTTCTTC. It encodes CASSLAAAVFNEQFF. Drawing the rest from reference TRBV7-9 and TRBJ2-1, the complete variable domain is DTGVSQNPRHKITKRGQNVTFRCDPISEHNRLYWYRQTLGQGPEFLTYFQNEAQLEKSRLLSDRFSAERPKGSFSTLEIQRTEQGDSAMYLCASSLAAAVFNEQFFGPGTRLTVL.

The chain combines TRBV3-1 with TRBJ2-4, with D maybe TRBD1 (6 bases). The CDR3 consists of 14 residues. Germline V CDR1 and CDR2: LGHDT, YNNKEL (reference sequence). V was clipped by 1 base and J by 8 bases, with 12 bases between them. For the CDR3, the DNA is TGTGCCAGCAGCCAAGGGACAGCGAACTACATTCAGTACTTC. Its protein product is CASSQGTANYIQYF.

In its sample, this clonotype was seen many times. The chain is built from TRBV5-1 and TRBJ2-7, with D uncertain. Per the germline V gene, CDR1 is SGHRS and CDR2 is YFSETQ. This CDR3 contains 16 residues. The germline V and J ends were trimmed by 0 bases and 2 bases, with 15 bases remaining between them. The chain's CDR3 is CASSLVGWGSTYEQYF. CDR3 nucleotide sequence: TGCGCCAGCAGCTTGGTCGGTTGGGGATCTACCTACGAGCAGTACTTC. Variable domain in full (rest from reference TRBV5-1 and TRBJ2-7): KAGVTQTPRYLIKTRGQQVTLSCSPISGHRSVSWYQQTPGQGLQFLFEYFSETQRNKGNFPGRFSGRQFSNSRSEMNVSTLELGDSALYLCASSLVGWGSTYEQYFGPGTRLTVT.

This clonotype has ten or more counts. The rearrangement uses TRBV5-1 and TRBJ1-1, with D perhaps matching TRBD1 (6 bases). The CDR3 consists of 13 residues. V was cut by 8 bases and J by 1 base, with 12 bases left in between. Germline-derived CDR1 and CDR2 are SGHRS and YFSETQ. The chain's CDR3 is CASMPDRNTEAFF. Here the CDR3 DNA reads TGCGCCAGTATGCCGGACAGGAACACTGAAGCTTTCTTT.

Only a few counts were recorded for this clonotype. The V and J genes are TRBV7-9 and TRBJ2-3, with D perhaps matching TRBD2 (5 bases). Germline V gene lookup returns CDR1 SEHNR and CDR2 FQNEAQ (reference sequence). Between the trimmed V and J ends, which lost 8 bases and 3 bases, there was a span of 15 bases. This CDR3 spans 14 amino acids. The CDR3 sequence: CASPEEDETDTQYF. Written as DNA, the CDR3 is TGTGCCAGCCCGGAGGAGGATGAAACAGATACGCAGTATTTT.

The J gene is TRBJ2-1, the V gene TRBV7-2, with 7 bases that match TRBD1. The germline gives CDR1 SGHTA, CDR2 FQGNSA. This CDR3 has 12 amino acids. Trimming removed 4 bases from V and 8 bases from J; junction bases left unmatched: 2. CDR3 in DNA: TGTGCCAGCAGCTCACAGGGGTATGAGCAGTTCTTC. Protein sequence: CASSSQGYEQFF. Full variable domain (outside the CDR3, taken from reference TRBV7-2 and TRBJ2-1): GAGVSQSPSNKVTEKGKDVELRCDPISGHTALYWYRQSLGQGLEFLIYFQGNSAPDKSGLPSDRFSAERTGGSVSTLTIQRTQQEDSAVYLCASSSQGYEQFFGPGTRLTVL.

The CDR3 bases are TGTGCCAGCAGCCAAAGGGACAGCCCGAATGAAAAACTGTTTTTT. Protein sequence: CASSQRDSPNEKLFF. V is TRBV3-1 and J is TRBJ1-4; 7 nucleotides agree with TRBD1. Trimming cost V 2 bases and J 5 bases; bases outside gene matches: 5. The length of the CDR3 is 15 residues. Germline V CDR1 and CDR2: LGHDT, YNNKEL (reference sequence).

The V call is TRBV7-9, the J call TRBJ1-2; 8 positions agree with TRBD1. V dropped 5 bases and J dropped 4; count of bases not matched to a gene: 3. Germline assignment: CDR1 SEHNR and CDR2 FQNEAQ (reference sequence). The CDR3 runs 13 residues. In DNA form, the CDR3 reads TGTGCCAGCAGCCAGGACAGGGCCTATGGCTACACCTTC. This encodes CASSQDRAYGYTF.

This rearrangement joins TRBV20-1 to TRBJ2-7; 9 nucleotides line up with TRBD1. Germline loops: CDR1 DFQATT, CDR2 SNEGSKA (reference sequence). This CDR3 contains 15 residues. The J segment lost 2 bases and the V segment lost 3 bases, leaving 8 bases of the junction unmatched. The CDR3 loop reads CSARGRDRDTYEQYF. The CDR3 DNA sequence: TGCAGTGCTAGGGGGCGGGACAGGGATACCTACGAGCAGTACTTC.

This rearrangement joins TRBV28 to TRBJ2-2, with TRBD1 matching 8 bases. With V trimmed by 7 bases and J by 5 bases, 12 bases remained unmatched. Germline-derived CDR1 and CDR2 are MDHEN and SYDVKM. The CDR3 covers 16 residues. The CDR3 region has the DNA TGTGCCAGCACTCTAGCCCGGACAGGGTGGACCGGGGAGCTGTTTTTT. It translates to CASTLARTGWTGELFF.

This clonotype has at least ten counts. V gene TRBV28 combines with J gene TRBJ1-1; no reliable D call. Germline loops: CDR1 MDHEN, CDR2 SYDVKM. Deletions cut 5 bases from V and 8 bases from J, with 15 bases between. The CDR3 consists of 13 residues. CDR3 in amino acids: CASSEYYSQEAFF. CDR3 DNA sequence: TGTGCCAGCAGTGAGTATTACAGTCAAGAAGCTTTCTTT.

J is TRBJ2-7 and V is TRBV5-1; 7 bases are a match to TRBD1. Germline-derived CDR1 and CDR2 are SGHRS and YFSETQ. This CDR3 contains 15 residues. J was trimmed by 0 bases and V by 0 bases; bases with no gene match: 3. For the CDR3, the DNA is TGCGCCAGCAGCTTGGTACAGGGGAGCTCCTACGAGCAGTACTTC. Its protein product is CASSLVQGSSYEQYF.

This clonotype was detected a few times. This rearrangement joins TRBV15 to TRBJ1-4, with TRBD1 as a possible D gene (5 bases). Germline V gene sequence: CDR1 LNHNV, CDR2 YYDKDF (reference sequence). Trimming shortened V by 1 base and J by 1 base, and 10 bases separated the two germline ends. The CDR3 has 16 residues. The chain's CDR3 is CATSRGPGGTNEKLFF. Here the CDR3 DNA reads TGTGCCACCAGCAGAGGACCGGGGGGAACTAATGAAAAACTGTTTTTT.

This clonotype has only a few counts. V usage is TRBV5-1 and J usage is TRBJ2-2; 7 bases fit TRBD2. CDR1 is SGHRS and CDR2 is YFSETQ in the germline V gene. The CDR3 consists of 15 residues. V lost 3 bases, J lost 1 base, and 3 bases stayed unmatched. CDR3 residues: CASSSSSGNTGELFF. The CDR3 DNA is TGCGCCAGCAGCTCATCTAGCGGGAACACCGGGGAGCTGTTTTTT. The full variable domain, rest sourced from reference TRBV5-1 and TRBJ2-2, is KAGVTQTPRYLIKTRGQQVTLSCSPISGHRSVSWYQQTPGQGLQFLFEYFSETQRNKGNFPGRFSGRQFSNSRSEMNVSTLELGDSALYLCASSSSSGNTGELFFGEGSRLTVL.